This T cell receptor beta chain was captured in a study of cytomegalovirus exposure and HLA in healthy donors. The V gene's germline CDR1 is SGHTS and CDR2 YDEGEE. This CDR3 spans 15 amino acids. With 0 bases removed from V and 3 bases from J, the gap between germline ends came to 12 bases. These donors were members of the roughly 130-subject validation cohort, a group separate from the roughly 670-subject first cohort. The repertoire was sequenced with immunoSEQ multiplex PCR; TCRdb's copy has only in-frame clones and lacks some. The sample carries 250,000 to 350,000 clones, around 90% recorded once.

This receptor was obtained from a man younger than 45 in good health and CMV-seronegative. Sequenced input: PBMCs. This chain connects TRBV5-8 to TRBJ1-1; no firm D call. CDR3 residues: CASSLARQVYTEAFF. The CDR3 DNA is TGTGCCAGCAGCTTGGCCAGGCAGGTTTACACTGAAGCTTTCTTT.